This T cell receptor (beta chain) was identified during a study of untreated major depressive disorder. CDR3 length: 11 amino acids. The germline CDR1 and CDR2 sequences are ENHRY and SYGVKD. With 6 bases removed from V and 7 bases from J, the gap between germline ends came to 8 bases. Only in-frame clones appear in the TCRdb table, and some are missing; sequencing was by immunoSEQ multiplex PCR. Altogether more than 20,000 clones are present, approximately 95% being singletons, with the ten largest covering approximately 0.32%. Study results and limitations: Each subject's top five TRBV05-01 clones were all private. Differences in TRBV25-01 and TRBV02-01 usage did not reach significance.

Details on this clone: As yet, its antigen is unknown.

Each depressed patient was matched pairwise with a non-depressed control on sex, age, current smoking status and body mass index. Donors lacked major illness, comorbidities, regular medication, drug use, or heavy drinking. The source is a man younger than 45 in good health. The sequenced sample consisted of CD4+ T cells from PBMCs. The rearrangement links TRBV10-3 to TRBJ2-3; the D is unclear. The CDR3 reads CAIREENTQYF. The CDR3 DNA reads as TGTGCCATCAGAGAAGAGAATACGCAGTATTTT.